The sample holds a few counts of the clone carrying this T cell receptor beta chain. This sample stems from a study of blood T cell repertoires in COVID-19. As for the study in general: The samples span acute and convalescent COVID-19 from the United States, Italy and Spain. In each case, the material was cDNA or gDNA derived from T cells, B-cell-depleted T cells, or PBMCs.

Per the authors' pipeline: The authors estimated nucleated cell counts from reference gene primer amplification. The table came from immunoSEQ multiplex PCR; TCRdb's copy has only in-frame clones and leaves some out. From that table come the V and J calls and clone size; the DNA was used to work out D and trimming. This table has 35,000 to 50,000 clones, about 87% appearing once. Germline V gene lookup returns CDR1 SGHTA and CDR2 FQGTGA. Trimming took off 2 bases at V and 9 bases at J, with 13 bases between the two ends. The CDR3 totals 13 residues. This sequence joins TRBV7-3 and TRBJ2-5, with D possibly TRBD1 on 6 matching bases. This TCR derives from a human donor in a cohort sampled during active COVID-19. The sequencing input was peripheral blood. In DNA, the CDR3 is TGTGCCAGCAGCTTAGGGGGCTCAGCGGCCCAGTACTTC. It yields the protein CASSLGGSAAQYF.